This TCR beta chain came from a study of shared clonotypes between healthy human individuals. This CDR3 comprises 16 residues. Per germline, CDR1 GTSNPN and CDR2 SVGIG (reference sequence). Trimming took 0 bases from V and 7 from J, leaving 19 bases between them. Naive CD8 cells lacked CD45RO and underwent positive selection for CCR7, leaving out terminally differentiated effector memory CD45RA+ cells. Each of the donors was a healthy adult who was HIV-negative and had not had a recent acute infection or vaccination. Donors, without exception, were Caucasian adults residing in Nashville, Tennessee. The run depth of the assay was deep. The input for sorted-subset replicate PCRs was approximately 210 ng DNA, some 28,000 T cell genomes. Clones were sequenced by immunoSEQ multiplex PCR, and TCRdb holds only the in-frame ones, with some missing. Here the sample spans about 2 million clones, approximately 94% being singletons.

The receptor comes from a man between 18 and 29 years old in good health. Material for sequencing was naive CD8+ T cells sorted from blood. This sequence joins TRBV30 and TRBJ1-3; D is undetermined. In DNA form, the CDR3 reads TGTGCCTGGAGTGTAAGGCTTGAAACCGGGAGTAACACCATATATTTT. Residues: CAWSVRLETGSNTIYF.